This note documents a single T cell receptor beta chain sequence. This clonotype came up a few times. No antigen is known for it. Base quality data are lacking; no much larger clone is found one base away. The data were obtained in a study of regulatory T cells in long-lasting Graves disease (dated by TCRdb to the early 2020s). Study-wide context: Persistent Graves' disease meant more than 5 years of antithyroid drug treatment with TSH receptor autoantibodies that stayed positive. The study took place in China and was registered as a clinical trial. In the clinical cohort, patients with persistent Graves' disease had used antithyroid drugs for an average of around ten years. Patients with persistent Graves' disease were compared with patients with newly diagnosed Graves' disease using TCR sequencing and RNA sequencing of peripheral blood. A total of around 35 samples were covered by TCR sequencing, comprising around 13 persistent and roughly 20 newly diagnosed Graves' disease patients. What the study reported, not specific to this receptor: Preferential use of TRBV28, TRBJ1-2 and TRBJ2-5 was observed in persistent disease, whereas TRBV20-1 and TRBJ2-1 were favored in newly diagnosed disease. Persistent patients shared more public clonotypes among themselves (2,741) than newly diagnosed patients did (about 970). Peripheral blood alone was examined, since thyroid tissue, which constituted the primary lesion, could not be accessed. The authors noted that the small sample size was a limitation that may lower accuracy. Compared with newly diagnosed patients, patients with persistent Graves' disease had lower TCR Shannon entropy and fewer highly expanded clones, which suggests clonal expansion. Sequencing and analysis were restricted to the TCR beta chain.

What this sample's time point label stands for: persistent/refractory GD, antithyroid drugs over 5 years with positive TRAb. RNA was extracted from PBMCs in TRIzol for both TCR sequencing and RNA sequencing. Graves' disease was diagnosed according to American Thyroid Association guidelines. Patients were recruited from an endocrinology department in Xi'an, China. From each patient, approximately 10 milliliters of peripheral blood was collected into an EDTA anticoagulant tube. Ficoll Paque Plus density gradient separation was used to isolate PBMCs, and no additional T cell sorting was done. RNA quality was checked with an Agilent 2100 Bioanalyzer and agarose gel, and concentration with a NanoDrop 2000. The library was produced with multiplex PCR. Sequencer: Illumina HiSeq 4000. CDR3 regions were amplified by Arm-PCR with iRepertoire HTBI primers to construct TCR beta libraries. PCR products were gel purified before sequencing. Concerning the study's data processing: Gene usage analysis of CDR3 amino acid clonotypes relied on the roughly 60 TRBV and 13 to 15 TRBJ segments identified across samples. COPE and FqMerger were used to merge the filtered high-quality paired reads into contigs. Contigs were aligned with BLAST to IMGT TRBV, TRBD and TRBJ reference genes, and CDR3 was defined per IMGT. Highly expanded clones were defined as clonotypes with a frequency above 0.1%. Shannon entropy was used to measure repertoire diversity, and the Gini coefficient was used to measure V-J evenness. A clonotype found in more than one individual was treated as public. The public reads were run again by TCRdb, first through fastp at Q25 and then through MiXCR, and only productive beta chains were kept. Rows matching on CDR3 protein sequence are summarized as one entry with the most common DNA and genes. The V and J calls were determined by TCRdb, not by the authors. The sample has more than 650,000 distinct CDR3 sequences on record, about 32% of them singletons. The ten largest make up around 42% of the sample.

From cysteine to phenylalanine, the CDR3 is 13 amino acids long. The DNA shown is the 39-base CDR3, in frame from base 1. The germline V gene gives CDR1 as SNHLY and CDR2 as FYNNEI. From V the trimming removes 8 bases and from J it removes 5 bases, while the gene matches leave 4 bases of the junction unaccounted for. The V and J genes are TRBV2 and TRBJ2-2, and 8 bases in between align with TRBD1. This specimen was peripheral blood mononuclear cells (PBMCs), taken when the disease was refractory, from a patient treated with antithyroid drugs. This sequence was found in a female donor with Graves disease. The CDR3 reads CASRQGWTGELFF. In nucleotides, the sequence is TGTGCCAGCCGACAGGGGTGGACCGGGGAGCTGTTTTTT.